The clone carrying this T cell receptor (beta chain) was counted ten times or more. These data are taken from a study of T cells in Graves' hyperthyroidism and ophthalmopathy. Study in general: Peripheral blood was taken when the disease was first diagnosed, before any treatment began.

Patients counted as stable if ophthalmopathy did not develop within 18 months. Patients aged 18 to 65 with hyperthyroidism were newly diagnosed, with duration under 2 months. Germline CDR1 and CDR2: SGHRS and YFSETQ. The CDR3 has 15 residues. V was cut by 5 bases and J by 4 bases, with 18 bases left in between. RNA transcripts provided the source from which TCR beta CDR3 regions were amplified. Initially, a first-round RT-PCR of the TCR CDR3 employed the HTBI primer set. Each CDR3 protein is one row after TCRdb ran MiXCR on the multiplex PCR reads. The sample lists hundreds of thousands of distinct CDR3 sequences; 38% were seen once.

Sequenced material: blood. The chain links TRBV5-1 to TRBJ1-2; D unresolved. This receptor was identified in a man younger than 35 with Graves' hyperthyroidism. CDR3 nucleotide sequence: TGCGCCAGCAGATTAATGGACGCCTCGCGCTATGGCTACACCTTC. Protein: CASRLMDASRYGYTF.